This T cell receptor beta chain was sequenced during a study of T cell responses to AZD1222 COVID-19 vaccine. General observations from the study: Only a handful of AZD1222 recipients, several in all, had baseline seropositivity.

With regard to this clone: What it binds is not known.

Germline V gene data show CDR1 as SGHAT and CDR2 as FQDESV (reference sequence). There are 12 residues in the CDR3. Germline trimming cut 5 bases from V and 7 bases from J; bases unmatched to any gene: 4. Using immunoSEQ multiplex PCR, the repertoire was profiled, and TCRdb retains in-frame clones only, with some absent. The data hold around 110,000 clones, with more than 85% observed a single time. The sequencing used peripheral blood, collected on day 0 of AZD1222 vaccination. The receptor was isolated from an adult in good health. The chain is built from TRBV11-1 and TRBJ1-1; the match to TRBD1 covers 7 bases. CDR3 residues: CASSPGTVEAFF. In DNA form, the CDR3 reads TGTGCCAGCAGCCCTGGGACAGTTGAAGCTTTCTTT.